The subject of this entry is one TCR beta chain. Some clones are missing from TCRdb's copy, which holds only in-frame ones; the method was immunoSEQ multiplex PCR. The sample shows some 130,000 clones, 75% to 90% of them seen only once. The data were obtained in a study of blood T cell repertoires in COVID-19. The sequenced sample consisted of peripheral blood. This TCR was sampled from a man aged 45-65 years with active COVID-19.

The CDR3 sequence: CATSDVWASGNTIYF. CDR3 sequence (DNA): TGTGCCACCAGCGACGTATGGGCCTCTGGAAACACCATATATTTT. The chain combines TRBV15 with TRBJ1-3; D gene uncertain. The V and J ends lost 5 bases and 0 bases respectively, with 11 bases between them. This CDR3 has 15 amino acids. Germline loops: CDR1 LNHNV, CDR2 YYDKDF (reference sequence).